Each of the 28 T cell receptor beta chains below was sequenced from the same sample in a study of T-cell memory formation after mild COVID-19. TCRdb fed the 5' RACE reads into MiXCR, producing one record per CDR3 protein. This repertoire shows approximately 260,000 distinct CDR3 sequences, around 15% found once; its top ten account for around 20%. The sequenced sample consisted of PBMCs or a T cell subset sorted from them (not recorded which). The receptors shown here come from a young man who had mild COVID-19 (a few samples of this study predate the infection). Cell type and time point are not known.

This CDR3 reads CASSRVEQGLSGELFF. CDR3 DNA sequence: TGCGCCAGCAGCCGGGTAGAACAGGGTTTATCCGGGGAGCTGTTTTTT. This chain joins TRBV5-1 and TRBJ2-2; D might be TRBD1 (6 bases). The CDR3 is 16 amino acids. Per germline, CDR1 SGHRS and CDR2 YFSETQ. V was clipped by 4 bases and J by 6 bases, with 19 bases between them.

CDR3 region: CASSLHPGQGGTEAFF. CDR3 nucleotide sequence: TGTGCCAGCAGTTTGCACCCTGGACAGGGAGGCACTGAAGCTTTCTTT. The chain joins TRBV12-3 or TRBV12-4 to TRBJ1-1, with 8 bases fitting TRBD1. Trimming cost V 3 bases and J 4 bases; bases outside gene matches: 10. The CDR3 has 16 residues.

This clonotype was found many times. V is TRBV29-1 and J is TRBJ2-3, with a weak D call TRBD2 (6 bases). Germline V lookup: CDR1 SQVTM, CDR2 ANQGSEA. Trimming removed 1 base at V and 4 bases at J, with 18 bases between. The CDR3 is made up of 16 amino acids. CDR3 sequence reads: CSVEGALGTGPDTQYF. The CDR3 DNA reads as TGCAGCGTTGAAGGTGCATTAGGGACTGGGCCAGATACGCAGTATTTT.

The chain carries TRBV5-1 and TRBJ2-2, with 8 bases aligning to TRBD1. Trimming removed 4 bases from V and 4 bases from J; junction bases left unmatched: 9. The CDR3 covers 16 residues. Germline values: CDR1 SGHRS, CDR2 YFSETQ. The CDR3 loop reads CASSLGQGSGTGELFF. CDR3 nucleotide sequence: TGCGCCAGCAGCCTCGGACAGGGCTCGGGCACCGGGGAGCTGTTTTTT.

This clonotype has just a few counts. The chain has TRBV20-1 and TRBJ2-1, with D tentatively TRBD2 (5 bases). Between the trimmed V and J ends, which lost 3 bases and 9 bases, there was a span of 18 bases. CDR3 length: 14 amino acids. Germline V gene sequence: CDR1 DFQATT, CDR2 SNEGSKA (reference sequence). The CDR3 here is CSASPSTLGSEQFF. The DNA of the CDR3 is TGCAGTGCTAGCCCATCGACACTAGGGTCTGAGCAGTTCTTC.

In its sample, this clonotype was seen a few times. The chain recombines TRBV19 with TRBJ2-5, with 8 bases matching TRBD1. Trimming cost V 5 bases and J 5 bases; bases outside gene matches: 7. Germline V lookup: CDR1 LNHDA, CDR2 SQIVND (reference sequence). The CDR3 consists of 14 residues. The CDR3: CASSLGQGLETQYF. The CDR3 nucleotides read TGTGCCAGTAGTCTCGGACAGGGACTGGAGACCCAGTACTTC.

This clonotype turned up a few times. CDR3 bases: TGCAGCGTTGGATCCGCGCGGGAGACCCAGTACTTC. Amino acid sequence: CSVGSARETQYF. The chain has TRBV29-1 and TRBJ2-5; D remains unclear. Germline loops: CDR1 SQVTM, CDR2 ANQGSEA. This CDR3 has 12 amino acids. V was pared by 4 bases and J by 5 bases, with 11 bases between. Full variable domain (remainder filled in from reference TRBV29-1 and TRBJ2-5): SAVISQKPSRDICQRGTSLTIQCQVDSQVTMMFWYRQQPGQSLTLIATANQGSEATYESGFVIDKFPISRPNLTFSTLTVSNMSPEDSSIYLCSVGSARETQYFGPGTRLLVL.

The chain links TRBV18 to TRBJ2-1; D is undetermined. Germline values: CDR1 KGHSH, CDR2 LQKENI. This CDR3 contains 15 residues. V lost 6 bases and J lost 5, with 17 bases in between. The CDR3 is CASSPAVGYNNEQFF. CDR3 DNA: TGTGCCAGCTCCCCCGCCGTCGGATACAACAATGAGCAGTTCTTC.

The genes are TRBV18 and TRBJ1-3; D ambiguous. The germline V gene has CDR1 KGHSH and CDR2 LQKENI. The CDR3 consists of 15 residues. V was clipped by 3 bases and J by 2 bases, with 11 bases between them. CDR3: CASSPPSEPGNTIYF. The CDR3 DNA reads as TGTGCCAGCTCACCTCCTTCAGAGCCTGGAAACACCATATATTTT.

J is TRBJ2-2 and V is TRBV24-1, with 11 bases identical to TRBD1. Germline CDR1 and CDR2: KGHDR and SFDVKD. V was pared by 4 bases and J by 4 bases, with 4 bases of the junction left unmatched. The CDR3 spans 16 residues. CDR3: CATSERGQGVTGELFF. The CDR3 region has the DNA TGTGCCACCAGTGAAAGGGGACAGGGGGTCACCGGGGAGCTGTTTTTT.

This clonotype was observed a few times. CDR3 DNA: TGTGCCACCAGTGATTCAAAGCGGGGGCGAACAGATACGCAGTATTTT. Its protein is CATSDSKRGRTDTQYF. The V call is TRBV24-1, the J call TRBJ2-3, with TRBD2 matching 8 bases. The CDR3 is made up of 16 amino acids. J lost 3 bases, V lost 2 bases, and 6 bases had no gene match. Germline values: CDR1 KGHDR, CDR2 SFDVKD.

This clonotype was seen more than once but under ten times. This rearrangement joins TRBV6-2 or TRBV6-3 to TRBJ2-7; D gene ambiguous. The germline V gene encodes CDR1 MNHEY and CDR2 SVGEGT. The CDR3 length is 14 residues. Trimming stripped 2 bases from V and 3 bases from J, with 11 bases between. DNA for the CDR3: TGTGCCAGCAGTTACGGTATCGCGAACTACGAGCAGTACGTC. Amino acids: CASSYGIANYEQYV.

The rearrangement uses TRBV4-1 and TRBJ2-5; D uncertain. The V and J ends lost 1 base and 4 bases respectively, with 22 bases between them. Germline CDR1 reads MGHRA; CDR2 reads YSYEKL. The length of the CDR3 is 18 residues. CDR3: CASSQVNLGFQKGETQYF. The DNA for the CDR3 is TGCGCCAGCAGCCAAGTCAATTTGGGGTTTCAGAAAGGAGAGACCCAGTACTTC.

This clonotype was picked up a small number of times. V usage is TRBV7-9 and J usage is TRBJ2-1; 7 nucleotides line up with TRBD1. The CDR3 spans 14 residues. Trimming removed 5 bases from V and 7 bases from J; junction bases left unmatched: 8. Looked up from germline, CDR1 is SEHNR and CDR2 is FQNEAQ (reference sequence). CDR3 protein: CASSAPWTGNEQFF. CDR3 in DNA: TGTGCCAGCAGCGCACCGTGGACAGGAAATGAGCAGTTCTTC.

The rearrangement joins TRBV7-2 to TRBJ2-3; D is unresolved. The germline V gene has CDR1 SGHTA and CDR2 FQGNSA. V was cut by 3 bases and J by 5 bases, with 15 bases left in between. CDR3 length: 15 residues. Here the CDR3 DNA reads TGTGCCAGCAGCTTCCGAACTATGGGGAAAGATACGCAGTATTTT. Protein sequence: CASSFRTMGKDTQYF.

The V gene is TRBV18, the J gene TRBJ2-7; 10 positions match TRBD1. CDR1 is KGHSH and CDR2 is LQKENI in the germline V gene. The CDR3 runs 14 residues. The ends lost 4 bases at V and 2 bases at J; junction bases unmatched: 2. CDR3 region: CASSQGTGAYEQYV. Written as DNA, the CDR3 is TGTGCCAGCTCACAAGGGACAGGGGCCTACGAGCAGTACGTC.

The table lists this clonotype with many counts. The chain couples TRBV5-1 to TRBJ2-5, with 14 bases identical to TRBD2. Losses at the gene ends were 2 bases for V and 4 bases for J; bases not matched to a gene: 4. CDR3 size: 16 residues. The germline gives CDR1 SGHRS, CDR2 YFSETQ. The CDR3, as DNA: TGCGCCAGCAGCTTTGGGACTAGCGGGGGATCAGAGACCCAGTACTTC. It codes for CASSFGTSGGSETQYF.

This chain connects TRBV14 to TRBJ2-1; perhaps TRBD1 as D (6 bases). V was trimmed by 5 bases and J by 5 bases, leaving 7 bases between them. Germline V gives CDR1 SGHDN, CDR2 FVKESK. The CDR3 covers 12 residues. CDR3 in DNA: TGTGCCAGCAGCGGACAGAACAATGAGCAGTTCTTC. Amino acid sequence: CASSGQNNEQFF.

V is TRBV18 and J is TRBJ2-5; tentatively, D is TRBD1 (5 bases). This CDR3 has 16 residues. Germline CDR1 KGHSH, CDR2 LQKENI. V dropped 0 bases and J dropped 1 base, with 12 bases sitting between them. The CDR3 DNA follows: TGTGCCAGCTCACCACCGGGTGGCAGGGTCCAAGAGACCCAGTACTTC. Residues: CASSPPGGRVQETQYF. The full variable domain, with the rest looked up from reference TRBV18 and TRBJ2-5, is NAGVMQNPRHLVRRRGQEARLRCSPMKGHSHVYWYRQLPEEGLKFMVYLQKENIIDESGMPKERFSAEFPKEGPSILRIQQVVRGDSAAYFCASSPPGGRVQETQYFGPGTRLLVL.

This clonotype showed up just a few times. This rearrangement joins TRBV20-1 to TRBJ1-4; 7 bases match TRBD1. The CDR3 totals 14 residues. V lost 4 bases and J lost 8; bases outside the gene matches: 10. CDR1 DFQATT and CDR2 SNEGSKA come from the germline V gene (reference sequence). The CDR3 coding sequence is TGCAGTGCTACAGGGGGAGGCGTAGGCGAAAAACTGTTTTTT. This translates into CSATGGGVGEKLFF.

This clonotype was recorded many times. V is TRBV10-3 and J is TRBJ1-1; possible D gene TRBD1, 5 bases. Trimming removed 6 bases from V and 6 bases from J, with 17 bases in between. Germline V CDR1 and CDR2: ENHRY, SYGVKD. The CDR3 runs 14 residues. The CDR3 reads CAISPVGGDSEAFF. DNA for the CDR3: TGTGCCATCAGCCCAGTCGGGGGGGACTCTGAAGCTTTCTTT.

This clonotype was observed a handful of times. The chain employs TRBV5-1 and TRBJ2-2; D tentatively fits TRBD1 or TRBD2 (6 bases each). Germline-derived CDR1 and CDR2 are SGHRS and YFSETQ. This CDR3 is built from 15 residues. Trimming left V 4 bases short and J 6 bases short, with 16 bases between. As DNA, the CDR3 is TGCGCCAGCAGCCCCTCGGGGGCGACGGCCGGGGAGCTGTTTTTT. Protein product: CASSPSGATAGELFF.

In this sample, this clonotype turned up a few times. The V and J genes are TRBV6-6 and TRBJ2-1; unclear D gene. The germline V gene has CDR1 MNHNY and CDR2 SVGAGI (reference sequence). Trimming took 8 bases from V and 0 from J, leaving 11 bases between them. The CDR3 covers 14 residues. CDR3 protein: CASGLDISYNEQFF. Written as DNA, the CDR3 is TGTGCCAGCGGTCTAGATATCTCCTACAATGAGCAGTTCTTC.

The rearrangement uses TRBV28 and TRBJ1-2; D unresolved. Looked up from germline, CDR1 is MDHEN and CDR2 is SYDVKM. This CDR3 spans 13 amino acids. Deletions cut 3 bases from V and 1 base from J, with 6 bases between. The CDR3 DNA reads TGTGCCAGCAGTTTTGAGGTTAACTATGGCTACACCTTC. Protein: CASSFEVNYGYTF.

V and J are TRBV18 and TRBJ2-5; D not certain. The V gene's germline CDR1 is KGHSH and CDR2 LQKENI. V lost 3 bases, J lost 1 base, and 15 bases lay in between. This CDR3 contains 16 residues. The CDR3 nucleotides are TGTGCCAGCTCACCCTATCGAGTGACCAGCCAAGAGACCCAGTACTTC. It specifies CASSPYRVTSQETQYF.

This sequence joins TRBV6-2 or TRBV6-3 and TRBJ2-1; D may correspond to TRBD1 or TRBD2 (5 bases each). There are 16 residues in the CDR3. V lost 5 bases, J lost 8 bases, and 22 bases lay in between. The germline CDR1 and CDR2 sequences are MNHEY and SVGEGT. The CDR3 DNA follows: TGTGCCAGCAGTACCCGAGAGGGGTTACCGACGTATGAGCAGTTCTTC. This encodes CASSTREGLPTYEQFF.

This clonotype has more than one count but fewer than ten. The chain recombines TRBV4-3 with TRBJ2-3; TRBD1 matches 9 bases. The germline V gene encodes CDR1 LGHNA and CDR2 YSLEER. The CDR3 length is 16 residues. J was trimmed by 1 base and V by 3 bases; bases with no gene match: 5. The CDR3 here is CASSQGTGYGTDTQYF. The CDR3 DNA is TGCGCCAGCAGCCAGGGGACAGGGTATGGCACAGATACGCAGTATTTT.

This chain connects TRBV7-8 to TRBJ1-2; 11 bases are a match to TRBD1. J gave up 8 bases and V 3 bases, and 2 bases lay outside the gene matches. Germline CDR1 and CDR2: SGHVS and FQNEAQ. The CDR3 extends over 13 amino acids. CDR3 bases: TGTGCCAGCAGCTTGGACAGGGGGCGAGGCTACACCTTC. Encoded protein: CASSLDRGRGYTF.